Sequencing of this T cell receptor (beta chain) was carried out in a study of control samples from healthy donors and cancer patients. Trimming stripped 6 bases from V and 4 bases from J, with 14 bases between. Germline CDR1 is SGHRS and CDR2 is YFSETQ. The CDR3 is 14 residues long. Clones were sequenced by immunoSEQ multiplex PCR, and TCRdb holds only the in-frame ones, with some missing. The repertoire holds some 170,000 clones, with 96% as singletons. The sequencing input was blood. This clonotype was sampled from a woman under 40 in good health. The rearrangement uses TRBV5-1 and TRBJ2-1; tentatively, D is TRBD2 (6 bases). CDR3 sequence (DNA): TGCGCCAGCATGTGGGAGGCTTGGTACAATGAGCAGTTCTTC. Translated, it gives CASMWEAWYNEQFF.